Here is one T cell receptor beta chain with its context. The antigen remains undetermined. This specimen belongs to a study of a mutant IDH1 vaccine in newly diagnosed glioma. Whole-study findings and limits: Among top peripheral T cell clonotypes, changes seemed unrelated to pseudoprogression.

As to time point: week 23, last vaccination. The content of each vaccine dose was 300 ug of mutant IDH1 20-mer peptide, and topical imiquimod accompanied it. Sequencing was performed with immunoSEQ multiplex PCR; in TCRdb, only in-frame clones are kept and a portion is missing. This table holds about 53,000 clones, roughly 77% found once. The sample was PBMCs, taken from a glioma patient whose treatment included an IDH1 peptide vaccine. The clonotype originates from a woman between 35 and 50 years old with glioma. Some clones in this sample may be carry-over from other donors' samples.

In DNA, the CDR3 is TGCGCCAGCAGCACAGAGTGGGGCTACGAGCAGTACTTC. Its protein is CASSTEWGYEQYF. The gene calls are TRBV5-1 and TRBJ2-7; D gene unclear. Trimming took off 4 bases at V and 3 bases at J, with 11 bases between the two ends. Germline loops: CDR1 SGHRS, CDR2 YFSETQ. CDR3 length: 13 amino acids.